This paragraph covers one T cell receptor (beta chain) sequence. Its target is unknown. TCRdb's table, derived via immunoSEQ multiplex PCR, lists solely in-frame clones and lacks some. There are approximately 97,000 clones in the sample; approximately 88% occur only once, and about 15% lies in the top ten. J gave up 5 bases and V 2 bases, and 5 bases lay outside the gene matches. Germline V gene sequence: CDR1 KGHSH, CDR2 LQKENI. The CDR3 sequence is 14 residues long. The sample belongs to a study of T cell responses to AZD1222 COVID-19 vaccine. Study-level information: Researchers grouped second doses given at about 4 or about 12 weeks into one pool.

Whole-study findings and limits: Researchers took repertoire samples only after the peak T cell response had come. Spike regions recognized by vaccine-associated CD4 TCRs spanned the protein, led by 160-218 and 743-854. Spike-specific TCR breadth and depth were elevated following two AZD1222 doses.

The chain recombines TRBV18 with TRBJ1-1, with 7 positions matching TRBD1. Source: peripheral blood, taken on day 0 of AZD1222 vaccination. The source is an adult in good health. This chain's CDR3 is CASSPYRGGTEAFF. The CDR3 DNA reads as TGTGCCAGCTCACCATACAGGGGTGGGACTGAAGCTTTCTTT.